This TCR beta chain was recorded in a study of cytomegalovirus exposure and HLA in healthy donors. The study, taken as a whole, reports: Most of the TCR beta V segments (in an earlier analysis) were productive either about 87% or about 30% of the time. In a later analysis, compared with equally common non-associated chains, HLA-associated beta chains were more expanded.

CDR3 length equals 16 residues. Trimming pared 0 bases from V and 6 bases from J, leaving 17 bases between. Germline CDR1 and CDR2: LNHNV and YYDKDF (reference sequence). Nominally healthy donors were sampled, though unrecorded immune exposures were likely. Worth noting for this clone: The antigen is not known.

Primers included in the PCR were 60 Vbeta and 13 Jbeta primers. Per the study methods: Approximately 73 million unique TCR beta chains, 8.5 million to 14 million shared, were counted in a later analysis. TCRdb's copy holds only in-frame clones and misses some; the assay was immunoSEQ multiplex PCR. That table gives V, J and clone size, and the DNA gave D and trimming. The sample has around 150,000 clones, around 85% seen once. The chain recombines TRBV15 with TRBJ1-1, with D maybe TRBD1 (5 bases). The source material was PBMCs. The sequence came from a woman aged 25 to 39 in good health and CMV-seronegative. CDR3 nucleotides: TGTGCCACCAGCAGAGAAATCCCGGGGGGGGGATCTGAAGCTTTCTTT. This encodes CATSREIPGGGSEAFF. Filled out from reference TRBV15 and TRBJ1-1, the complete variable domain reads DAMVIQNPRYQVTQFGKPVTLSCSQTLNHNVMYWYQQKSSQAPKLLFHYYDKDFNNEADTPDNFQSRRPNTSFCFLDIRSPGLGDTAMYLCATSREIPGGGSEAFFGQGTRLTVV.